Listed below are T cell receptor beta chains from one sample, sequenced in a study of OX40 agonist ivuxolimab in advanced cancers. Sequencing was performed with immunoSEQ multiplex PCR; in TCRdb, only in-frame clones are kept and a portion is missing. The sample shows 50,000 to 55,000 clones, approximately 90% of them seen only once. The specimen was CD4+ or CD8+ T cells sorted from blood, collected in a trial of the OX40 agonist ivuxolimab. The receptor set was obtained from an adult with an advanced solid tumor such as melanoma, head and neck, liver or kidney cancer. Each CDR3 is given with its conserved first and last residue. D genes are given only for firm matches. Clone size is stated in some rows and not others, as once, few, many or a class when expanded.

>TRBD1|TRBJ2-7|TRBV29-1|.
TGCAGCGTCGCCGGGACAGGGGCCTACGAGCAGTACTTC
CSVAGTGAYEQYF
>TRBD2|TRBJ2-1|TRBV5-1|.
TGCGCCAGCAGCTCCACCTTACCATCGGCTAGCGGGAACAATGAGCAGTTCTTC
CASSSTLPSASGNNEQFF
>TRBD1|TRBJ1-3|TRBV6-6|.
TGTGCCAGCAGCCCAGTACAGGGGGCAGCTGGAAACACCATATATTTT
CASSPVQGAAGNTIYF
>TRBD2|TRBJ2-1|TRBV7-6|.
TGTGCCAGCAGCTTACCGGGAGGGAATGAGCAGTTCTTC
CASSLPGGNEQFF
>TRBD2|TRBJ2-2|TRBV4-3|once
TGCGCCAGCAGCCTCCTAGCGGGGGTAACCGGGGAGCTGTTTTTT
CASSLLAGVTGELFF
>TRBD1|TRBJ1-1|TRBV27|.
TGTGCCAGCAGTTCGGGGGACAGGAACACTGAAGCTTTCTTT
CASSSGDRNTEAFF
>.|TRBJ1-4|TRBV28|.
TGTGCCAGCAGAGTTATGGGGGACGCTAATGAAAAACTGTTTTTT
CASRVMGDANEKLFF
>.|TRBJ2-1|TRBV7-8|.
TGTGCCAGCAGCCAGACGACAAGCGGCAATGAGCAGTTCTTC
CASSQTTSGNEQFF
>.|TRBJ1-3|TRBV7-9|.
TGTGCCAGCAGCTTAGCGGGATCCTCTGGAAACACCATATATTTT
CASSLAGSSGNTIYF
>TRBD1|TRBJ2-7|TRBV9|few
TGTGCCAGCAGCGAGGGACAGTTGGGCGAGCAGTACTTC
CASSEGQLGEQYF
>TRBD2|TRBJ2-3|TRBV6-5|.
TGTGCCAGCAGTTACTATAGCGGGGGGGCCTCAGATACGCAGTATTTT
CASSYYSGGASDTQYF
>.|TRBJ2-2|TRBV5-1|many
TGCGCCAGCAGCTCCCCTGGACAGAAACTCTATTCCACCGGGGAGCTGTTTTTT
CASSSPGQKLYSTGELFF
>.|TRBJ2-1|TRBV5-1|.
TGCGCCAGCAGCTCGTCGAGCTCCTACAATGAGCAGTTCTTC
CASSSSSSYNEQFF
>.|TRBJ1-2|TRBV7-9|once
TGTGCCAGCAGCCCCCCCCGGACAGCAAGCTACACCTTC
CASSPPRTASYTF
>.|TRBJ2-7|TRBV30|.
TGTGCCTCGGGGCAGTCCTACGAGCAGTACTTC
CASGQSYEQYF
>TRBD2|TRBJ2-3|TRBV10-3|.
TGTGCCATCAGTGAGAAGACTAGCGGGGACGATACGCAGTATTTT
CAISEKTSGDDTQYF
>TRBD2|TRBJ2-3|TRBV5-1|.
TGCGCCAGCAGCTCCACTAGCGGGAGCACAGATACGCAGTATTTT
CASSSTSGSTDTQYF
>.|TRBJ1-2|TRBV6-5|.
TGTGCCAGCAGCCAAACAGGAAACTATGGCTACACCTTC
CASSQTGNYGYTF
>TRBD1|TRBJ2-1|TRBV7-9|.
TGTGCCAGCAGCTCGGACAGGGTAAATGAGCAGTTCTTC
CASSSDRVNEQFF
>TRBD2|TRBJ2-4|TRBV9|.
TGTGCCAGCAGCCCCAGGGGCGGACTAGCGGGAGGAGCCAAAAACATTCAGTACTTC
CASSPRGGLAGGAKNIQYF
>TRBD2|TRBJ2-3|TRBV5-1|.
TGCGCCAGCAGCTTCATAGCGGGAGGGGGAGATACGCAGTATTTT
CASSFIAGGGDTQYF
>TRBD1|TRBJ2-2|TRBV6-1|.
TGTGCCAGCAGTGTTGGGGACAGGGACTCCGGGGAGCTGTTTTTT
CASSVGDRDSGELFF
>TRBD2|TRBJ2-2|TRBV10-3|.
TGTGCCATCAGTTCTAGCGGGGGGGCCGGTGGCACCGGGGAGCTGTTTTTT
CAISSSGGAGGTGELFF
>.|TRBJ1-2|TRBV9|.
TGTGCCAGCAGCGTAGCCCCAGGCCGCGTCTCTAACTATGGCTACACCTTC
CASSVAPGRVSNYGYTF
>.|TRBJ1-2|TRBV2|.
TGTGCCAGCAGCCCGGGACAAACCCTCTATGGCTACACCTTC
CASSPGQTLYGYTF
>.|TRBJ2-1|TRBV7-2|once
TGTGCCAGCAGAGGAGGGGGGAGGCTCAATGAGCAGTTCTTC
CASRGGGRLNEQFF
>.|TRBJ1-1|TRBV28|.
TGTGCCAGCAGTTTATTAGGGGGGACTGAAGCTTTCTTT
CASSLLGGTEAFF
>.|TRBJ1-1|TRBV6-1|once
TGTGCCAGCAGTGAACAGGGTATTACCGCTTTCTTT
CASSEQGITAFF
>TRBD1|TRBJ2-3|TRBV11-2|.
TGTGCCAGCAGCTTAGAGGGACAGGGGGGTGGCACAGATACGCAGTATTTT
CASSLEGQGGGTDTQYF
>.|TRBJ1-4|TRBV30|.
TGTGCCTGGAGTGTACAAGCTGATGAAAAACTGTTTTTT
CAWSVQADEKLFF
>.|TRBJ2-1|TRBV30|.
TGTGCCTGGAGTGTACAACAGCAAGGAGGCTCCTACAATGAGCAGTTCTTC
CAWSVQQQGGSYNEQFF
>.|TRBJ2-5|TRBV6-6|.
TGTGCCAGCAGTTTAGAGGGGGGGACCCAGTACTTC
CASSLEGGTQYF
>.|TRBJ1-6|TRBV30|few
TGTGCCTGGAGCTCGACACCAAATTCACCCCTCCACTTT
CAWSSTPNSPLHF
>.|TRBJ1-2|TRBV2|.
TGTGCCAGCAGTGATGTTTTCAACAGGGTTGGAGGATATGGCTACACCTTC
CASSDVFNRVGGYGYTF
>.|TRBJ1-5|TRBV21-1|.
TGTGCCAGCAGCAAAGTTGGGGTTGGGGTCCGCAATCAGCCCCAGCATTTT
CASSKVGVGVRNQPQHF
>TRBD1|TRBJ1-2|TRBV2|.
TGTGCCAGCACGAGAACAGGGGACTATGGCTACACCTTC
CASTRTGDYGYTF
>TRBD2|TRBJ2-6|TRBV19|.
TGTGCCAGTAGTATAACGGTGGGGGGGTCTGGGGCCAACGTCCTGACTTTC
CASSITVGGSGANVLTF
>TRBD1|TRBJ2-1|TRBV2|.
TGTGCCAGCAGGACGGACAGGGGCCCGTACAATGAGCAGTTCTTC
CASRTDRGPYNEQFF
>.|TRBJ2-1|TRBV7-9|.
TGTGCCAGCAGCCTACAAACTTACAATGAGCAGTTCTTC
CASSLQTYNEQFF
>.|TRBJ2-7|TRBV7-6|.
TGTGCCAGCAGCTTAGGCACAGGGTGGTACGAGCAGTACTTC
CASSLGTGWYEQYF
>.|TRBJ1-6|TRBV28|.
TGTGCCAGCAGTTCCCCGTCAAGCGAAGGCCTCTATAATTCACCCCTCCACTTT
CASSSPSSEGLYNSPLHF
>.|TRBJ2-5|TRBV5-1|.
TGCGCCAGCAGCTCGGAAGGTCAAGAGACCCAGTACTTC
CASSSEGQETQYF
>.|TRBJ2-2|TRBV5-4|once
TGTGCCAGCAGCTTCGGGGGACGGAACACCGGGGAGCTGTTTTTT
CASSFGGRNTGELFF
>.|TRBJ1-2|TRBV18|once
TGTGCCAGCTCACCCCAGAAAGGGAGGGTCGCGGAATATGGCTACACCTTC
CASSPQKGRVAEYGYTF
>TRBD1|TRBJ1-1|TRBV6-1|.
TGTGCCAGCAGGGGGACAGCTGAAGCTTTCTTT
CASRGTAEAFF
>.|TRBJ2-7|TRBV5-6|.
TGTGCCAGCAGCTTGTTGGGCGTCGGTGGGGGGACAAACAACTACGAGCAGTACTTC
CASSLLGVGGGTNNYEQYF
>.|TRBJ2-2|TRBV28|.
TGTGCCAGCAGTTTAGCAGGGTTCACCGGGGAGCTGTTTTTT
CASSLAGFTGELFF
>.|TRBJ2-7|TRBV5-1|.
TGCGCCAGCAGCTTGGGACAGGAGAGTTCCCACGAGCAGTACTTC
CASSLGQESSHEQYF
>.|TRBJ1-1|TRBV6-5|.
TGTGCCAGCACCAAACCCGGGACAAAGAACACTGAAGCTTTCTTT
CASTKPGTKNTEAFF
>.|TRBJ1-4|TRBV30|.
TGTGCCTGGACGAGAGGGTTAGATGAAAAACTGTTTTTT
CAWTRGLDEKLFF
>.|TRBJ2-7|TRBV4-2|.
TGTGCCAGCAGCCAAGAGCCGGGGACCCCATACGAGCAGTACTTC
CASSQEPGTPYEQYF
>TRBD2|TRBJ2-7|TRBV14|.
TGTGCCAGCAGGCATAGCGGGAGGAGCTCCTACGAGCAGTACTTC
CASRHSGRSSYEQYF
>TRBD2|TRBJ2-3|TRBV11-2|once
TGTGCCAGCAGCTCCCAAGCGGGGCGCACAGATACGCAGTATTTT
CASSSQAGRTDTQYF